The rows below give T cell receptor beta chains drawn from one sample of a study of human T cells and chemical hapten exposure. TCRdb recomputed calls from the RACE reads with MiXCR, one row per CDR3 protein. Of 250,000 or so distinct CDR3 sequences listed, roughly 7.4% were seen once; the top ten hold approximately 1.2%. The source material was whole blood, sampled in connection with sensitization to the hapten diphenylcyclopropenone (DPC). These receptors were taken from a man in his late teens or twenties with alopecia areata. Some clones in this sample may be carry-over from other donors' samples. CDR3s include the opening cysteine and the closing phenylalanine or tryptophan.

v_gene | CDR3aa
TRBV11-2 | CASSLDALGEQFF
TRBV7-2 | CASSILRLAGETQYF
TRBV7-3 | CASSPLALTYYEQYF
TRBV7-3 | CASSLTGTIAGELFF
TRBV29-1 | CSVAHNEQFF
TRBV4-3 | CASSQEPTGTARSPLHF
TRBV4-3 | CASSHSLGGIDYGYTF
TRBV7-2 | CASVRPTVDTQYF
TRBV12-3/TRBV12-4 | CASRHGELFF
TRBV6-2/TRBV6-3 | CASSRQGDGREAFF
TRBV7-6 | CASSRGASTDTQYF
TRBV12-3/TRBV12-4 | CATRETRLYGYTF
TRBV10-3 | CATTDSQGTQYF
TRBV20-1 | CSARYILGHTEAFF
TRBV27 | CASTKTPGTEAFF
TRBV24-1 | CATSDRTGGIQPQHF
TRBV10-3 | CAISGGQGVDTIYF
TRBV7-9 | CASSLNTFGTDTYEQYF
TRBV5-6 | CASSLRDNPFYGYTF
TRBV6-2/TRBV6-3 | CASSTSGGFGEQFF
TRBV12-3/TRBV12-4 | CASSFIGGQPQHF
TRBV5-5 | CASSLTSSTNEKLFF
TRBV24-1 | CATSERGVGHEQFF
TRBV4-3 | CASSQGDTSGVETQYF
TRBV7-3 | CASSPEPVADTQYF
TRBV5-1 | CASSLQGSSTEAFF
TRBV12-3/TRBV12-4 | CASSQDSLNQPQHF
TRBV10-3 | CATREQENTGELFF
TRBV12-3/TRBV12-4 | CASIPTGPSTEAFF
TRBV5-4 | CASSPPFGHGYTF
TRBV6-2/TRBV6-3 | CASTPRRGGDTQYF
TRBV12-3/TRBV12-4 | CASRAPGQYTGELFF
TRBV7-3 | CASSKAGSSYNSPLHF
TRBV18 | CASSPLGQGSYEQYF
TRBV7-9 | CASSSWTGGSTGELFF
TRBV24-1 | CATSDGRGSGQPQHF
TRBV5-1 | CASSDAQGFSYEQYF
TRBV9 | CASRETGGSTGELFF
TRBV7-8 | CASSDRRTGLKSYGYTF
TRBV9 | CASSVESVSGNTIYF
TRBV9 | CASSAGVLNSPLHF
TRBV5-1 | CASSSGGGDYGYTF
TRBV5-5 | CASSLAGGVGYNEQFF
TRBV5-1 | CASSLEVVNTEAFF
TRBV9 | CASSHSKDRGIEKLFF
TRBV4-2 | CASSHPDRGHGYTF
TRBV5-6 | CASKFGGNTQYF
TRBV21-1 | CASSKALGRGYSNQPQHF
TRBV28 | CASSLPTGSGNTIYF
TRBV28 | CASTLYGTGRRNTEAFF
TRBV12-3/TRBV12-4 | CASSFRTGGNYGYTF
TRBV7-9 | CASSVRGRDTEAFF
TRBV12-3/TRBV12-4 | CASSFGQRNQPQHF
TRBV4-3 | CASSRFSGDEQFF